This TCR beta chain is drawn from a study of early T cells in non-severe SARS-CoV-2 infection. Study in general: Bulk RNA taken from unsorted whole blood was sequenced, leaving chains unpaired.

The protocol attached unique molecular identifiers to individual cDNA molecules. Using its own MiXCR run on the 5' RACE reads, TCRdb lists one record per CDR3 protein. The sample consists of approximately 70,000 distinct CDR3 sequences, 4.5% to 6% of them appearing once. There are many counts of this clonotype. Trimming took 7 bases from V and 1 from J, leaving 18 bases between them. The CDR3 contains 16 residues. Germline CDR1 reads SGHTA; CDR2 reads FQGNSA. The receptor was derived from an adult who was a healthcare worker with PCR-confirmed SARS-CoV-2 infection or an uninfected control (not recorded which). The input for sequencing was whole blood, taken at baseline. This rearrangement joins TRBV7-2 to TRBJ2-3, with D perhaps given as TRBD1 or TRBD2 (5 bases each). The CDR3 here is CASTPWGTARTDTQYF. The DNA of the CDR3 is TGTGCCAGCACCCCTTGGGGGACCGCCCGCACAGATACGCAGTATTTT.